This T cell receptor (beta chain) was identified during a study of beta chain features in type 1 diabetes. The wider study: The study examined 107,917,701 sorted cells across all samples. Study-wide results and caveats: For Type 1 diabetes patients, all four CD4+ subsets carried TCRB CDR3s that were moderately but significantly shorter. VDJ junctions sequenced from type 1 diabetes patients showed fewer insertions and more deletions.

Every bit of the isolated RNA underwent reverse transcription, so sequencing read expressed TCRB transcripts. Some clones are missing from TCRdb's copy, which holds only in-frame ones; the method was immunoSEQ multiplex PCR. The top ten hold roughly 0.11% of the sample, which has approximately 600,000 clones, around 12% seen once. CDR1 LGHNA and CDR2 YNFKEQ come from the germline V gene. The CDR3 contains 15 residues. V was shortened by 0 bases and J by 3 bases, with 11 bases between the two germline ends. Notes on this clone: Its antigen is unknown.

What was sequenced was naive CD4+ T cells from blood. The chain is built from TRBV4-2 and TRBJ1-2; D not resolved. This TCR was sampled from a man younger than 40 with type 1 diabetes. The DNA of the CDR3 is TGTGCCAGCAGCCAAGATCTTGACACCGACTATGGCTACACCTTC. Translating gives CASSQDLDTDYGYTF.